One sample yielded the 10 T cell receptor beta chains listed below, sequenced in a study of regulatory T cells in long-lasting Graves disease. Time point indicated: persistent/refractory GD, antithyroid drugs over 5 years with positive TRAb. The TCR library was prepared using RNA isolated from PBMCs. Investigators prepared the TCR beta libraries by applying iRepertoire HTBI primers and Arm-PCR of CDR3 regions. TCRdb re-analysed the multiplex PCR reads in MiXCR, keeping a single row per CDR3 protein. The data hold about 470,000 distinct CDR3 sequences, with less than 25% observed a single time. Sequencing used peripheral blood mononuclear cells (PBMCs), obtained when the disease was refractory, from a patient treated with antithyroid drugs. The receptors come from a female donor with Graves disease.

This rearrangement joins TRBV20-1 to TRBJ2-7; a weak D match, TRBD2 (6 bases). CDR1 is DFQATT and CDR2 is SNEGSKA in the germline V gene (reference sequence). The CDR3 consists of 12 residues. The CDR3 here is CSYLGSSYEQYF. The CDR3 DNA follows: TGCTCCTACCTCGGGAGCTCCTACGAGCAGTACTTC.

The chain couples TRBV9 to TRBJ2-2; 9 positions match TRBD2. Germline CDR1 and CDR2: SGDLS and YYNGEE. This CDR3 is 16 amino acids long. J was trimmed by 2 bases and V by 3 bases; bases with no gene match: 5. DNA for the CDR3: TGTGCCAGCAGCGAGAAGACTAGCGGCAACACCGGGGAGCTGTTTTTT. As protein: CASSEKTSGNTGELFF.

This clonotype was seen ten or more times. The chain couples TRBV6-5 to TRBJ1-2; D ambiguous. CDR1 is MNHEY and CDR2 is SVGAGI in the germline V gene. This CDR3 region has 13 residues. V was shortened by 0 bases and J by 5 bases, with 7 bases between the two germline ends. The chain's CDR3 is CASSYSQTYGYTF. The CDR3, as DNA: TGTGCCAGCAGTTACTCGCAGACATATGGCTACACCTTC.

This clonotype appeared a single time. This sequence joins TRBV2 and TRBJ2-1; TRBD1 aligns across 10 bases. The V gene end was trimmed by 6 bases and the J gene end by 0 bases; junction bases not matched to a gene: 5. This CDR3 region has 16 residues. CDR1 is SNHLY and CDR2 is FYNNEI in the germline V gene. The CDR3 coding sequence is TGTGCCAGCAGCATCTGGACAGGGGGCTCCTACAATGAGCAGTTCTTC. Translation gives CASSIWTGGSYNEQFF.

J is TRBJ2-7 and V is TRBV5-4; D unresolved. Trimming stripped 4 bases from V and 0 bases from J, with 5 bases between. This CDR3 region has 12 residues. CDR1 is SGHNT, CDR2 YYREEE, per germline (reference sequence). The CDR3: CASSVASYEQYF. The CDR3 nucleotides are TGTGCCAGCAGCGTGGCCTCCTACGAGCAGTACTTC.

This clonotype showed up many times. The chain employs TRBV6-2 or TRBV6-3 and TRBJ2-5; 11 bases fit TRBD1. The V and J ends lost 5 bases and 4 bases, in that order; junction bases with no gene match: 6. This CDR3 has 15 amino acids. CDR1 is MNHEY and CDR2 is SVGEGT in the germline V gene. The DNA for the CDR3 is TGTGCCAGCAGTGAACAGGACAGGGGGCGAGAGACCCAGTACTTC. This translates into CASSEQDRGRETQYF.

With respect to this clonotype: The junction departs from the called germline gene at one end, perhaps through a read error. The gene calls are TRBV6-4 and TRBJ1-6; D is ambiguous. The CDR3 contains 13 residues. CDR1 and CDR2 (germline): MRHNA, SNTAGT. CDR3 region: CASSYSTEDRPRF. The CDR3 DNA follows: TGTGCCAGCAGTTACTCGACTGAAGACCGGCCAAGGTTT.

The DNA for the CDR3 is TGTGCCAGCAGAGAGGGGGCTGCTGAAGCTTTCTTT. This encodes CASREGAAEAFF. The chain carries TRBV6-1 and TRBJ1-1, with 7 bases lining up with TRBD1. The V segment lost 6 bases and the J segment 6 bases; nucleotides outside the gene matches: 4. This CDR3 has 12 amino acids. The V gene's germline CDR1 is MNHNS and CDR2 SASEGT.

This clonotype has a handful of counts. The chain is built from TRBV28 and TRBJ2-7; 8 nucleotides agree with TRBD2. The V segment lost 10 bases and the J segment 5 bases; nucleotides outside the gene matches: 7. The germline V gene encodes CDR1 MDHEN and CDR2 SYDVKM. The CDR3 contains 12 residues. CDR3 coding DNA: TGTGCCACCGGGACTAGTTTCCACGAGCAGTACTTC. This codes for CATGTSFHEQYF.

The chain is built from TRBV6-1 and TRBJ2-5; TRBD2 aligns across 14 bases. V lost 6 bases and J lost 5; bases outside the gene matches: 11. The CDR3 runs to 17 residues. Germline values: CDR1 MNHNS, CDR2 SASEGT. The CDR3 DNA reads TGTGCCAGCAGACCGGGGACTAGCGGGAGACGGTTCGAGACCCAGTACTTC. Translated, it gives CASRPGTSGRRFETQYF.